These 25 T cell receptor beta chains came from one sample sequenced in a study of CD8 T cells in Susac syndrome. An input of 0.5 to 1 ug of RNA was subjected to reverse transcription using random hexamers. TCRdb used MiXCR to reprocess the immunoSEQ multiplex PCR reads, holding one entry per CDR3 protein. The sample has roughly 150,000 distinct CDR3 sequences, 90% to 95% seen once. Source material: CD4+ T cells from PBMCs. The source of these receptors is a human donor with Susac syndrome.

This chain joins TRBV15 and TRBJ1-5; D not resolved. V was pared by 0 bases and J by 2 bases, with 17 bases between. CDR3 length: 18 amino acids. Germline V gene lookup returns CDR1 LNHNV and CDR2 YYDKDF (reference sequence). In nucleotides, the CDR3 is TGTGCCACCAGCAGAGAATATAGGGTCGGTAGCGGCAATCAGCCCCAGCATTTT. It encodes CATSREYRVGSGNQPQHF.

This chain links TRBV12-3 or TRBV12-4 with TRBJ2-7, with D maybe TRBD2 (7 bases). The CDR3 runs 15 residues. The germline V and J ends were trimmed by 4 bases and 0 bases, with 13 bases remaining between them. The CDR3 nucleotides read TGTGCCAGCAGTTCCGGGGCGGGGGCCTCCTACGAGCAGTACTTC. As protein: CASSSGAGASYEQYF.

The chain carries TRBV25-1 and TRBJ2-5, with 11 bases matching TRBD2. This CDR3 spans 15 amino acids. V shed 4 bases and J 2 bases; nucleotides not matched to a gene: 3. Per germline, CDR1 MGHDK and CDR2 SYGVNS. The CDR3 here is CASSALAGVQETQYF. Here the CDR3 DNA reads TGTGCCAGCAGTGCACTAGCGGGGGTTCAAGAGACCCAGTACTTC.

In this sample, this clonotype turned up once. The rearrangement links TRBV12-3 or TRBV12-4 to TRBJ2-2; D may match TRBD1 or TRBD2 (5 bases each). The CDR3 covers 15 residues. V dropped 3 bases and J dropped 4 bases, with 12 bases sitting between them. CDR3 loop: CASSFIGTITGELFF. As DNA, the CDR3 is TGTGCCAGCAGTTTCATCGGGACGATCACCGGGGAGCTGTTTTTT.

CDR3 sequence (DNA): TGTGCCAGTAGGATGTGGGGTGACACTGAAGCTTTCTTT. Translating gives CASRMWGDTEAFF. The chain carries TRBV19 and TRBJ1-1; D is unclear. V was shortened by 6 bases and J by 3 bases, with 11 bases between the two germline ends. CDR3 length: 13 amino acids. The germline gives CDR1 LNHDA, CDR2 SQIVND (reference sequence). Based on the CDR3 plus reference TRBV19 and TRBJ1-1, the full variable domain is DGGITQSPKYLFRKEGQNVTLSCEQNLNHDAMYWYRQDPGQGLRLIYYSQIVNDFQKGDIAEGYSVSREKKESFPLTVTSAQKNPTAFYLCASRMWGDTEAFFGQGTRLTVV.

V and J are TRBV6-2 or TRBV6-3 and TRBJ1-2; no reliable D call. V was clipped by 8 bases and J by 8 bases, with 9 bases between them. The CDR3 is 10 amino acids. Germline CDR1 MNHEY, CDR2 SVGEGT. CDR3 sequence: CASRAGGYTF. The CDR3, as DNA: TGTGCCAGCCGGGCCGGGGGCTACACCTTC.

The V call is TRBV12-3 or TRBV12-4, the J call TRBJ2-2; no clear D. The CDR3 sequence is 13 residues long. The V end was cut by 7 bases, the J end by 1 base, with 7 bases between. CDR3 residues: CASKAGNTGELFF. CDR3 DNA sequence: TGTGCCAGCAAAGCCGGGAACACCGGGGAGCTGTTTTTT.

For this clonotype: A read error may produce the germline difference seen at one junction end. J is TRBJ2-5 and V is TRBV7-8; either TRBD1 or TRBD2 may fit D (5 bases each). The CDR3 runs to 14 residues. Germline V gives CDR1 SGHVS, CDR2 FQNEAQ. The CDR3 sequence: CASTPGRSQEAQYF. Here the CDR3 DNA reads TGTGCCAGCACCCCGGGGCGGAGTCAAGAGGCCCAGTACTTC.

The V and J genes are TRBV3-1 and TRBJ2-2; D not certain. Trimming removed 4 bases at V and 5 bases at J, with 8 bases between. CDR1 is LGHDT, CDR2 YNNKEL, per germline (reference sequence). CDR3 size: 13 residues. The CDR3 spells CASSPHGTGELFF. CDR3 in DNA: TGTGCCAGCAGCCCGCATGGGACCGGGGAGCTGTTTTTT.

V gene TRBV3-1 combines with J gene TRBJ2-5; a weak D match, TRBD1 (7 bases). V was clipped by 4 bases and J by 5 bases, with 20 bases between them. The CDR3 extends over 16 amino acids. Germline CDR1 LGHDT, CDR2 YNNKEL (reference sequence). The CDR3 region is CASSRGSWDSGETQYF. In nucleotides, the CDR3 is TGTGCCAGCAGCCGAGGGTCCTGGGACAGCGGGGAGACCCAGTACTTC.

The chain links TRBV6-2 or TRBV6-3 to TRBJ2-3; unclear D gene. Germline-derived CDR1 and CDR2 are MNHEY and SVGEGT. V was trimmed by 4 bases and J by 2 bases, leaving 13 bases between them. This CDR3 has 15 amino acids. The chain's CDR3 is CASSSRQTFTDTQYF. The DNA of the CDR3 is TGTGCCAGCAGTTCTAGGCAGACCTTCACAGATACGCAGTATTTT.

This chain connects TRBV6-2 or TRBV6-3 to TRBJ1-1; D is perhaps TRBD1 (6 bases). Germline V gene lookup returns CDR1 MNHEY and CDR2 SVGEGT. Trimming pared 6 bases from V and 0 bases from J, leaving 17 bases between. The length of the CDR3 is 16 residues. CDR3 sequence reads: CASSDRKGLMNTEAFF. DNA for the CDR3: TGTGCCAGCAGCGACAGGAAGGGACTTATGAACACTGAAGCTTTCTTT.

The chain joins TRBV9 to TRBJ2-1, with D maybe TRBD2 (6 bases). V was shortened by 4 bases and J by 6 bases, with 17 bases between the two germline ends. The CDR3 sequence is 15 residues long. Germline loops: CDR1 SGDLS, CDR2 YYNGEE. CDR3 sequence reads: CASSPETSSSNEQFF. CDR3 DNA sequence: TGTGCCAGCAGCCCCGAGACTAGTTCGTCCAATGAGCAGTTCTTC.

The V call is TRBV29-1, the J call TRBJ1-3; 8 bases agree with TRBD1. V lost 4 bases to trimming and J lost 0 bases; unmatched junction nucleotides: 8. Germline V gene data show CDR1 as SQVTM and CDR2 as ANQGSEA. The CDR3 sequence is 16 residues long. The CDR3 sequence: CSVGPGQANSGNTIYF. Here the CDR3 DNA reads TGCAGCGTTGGCCCGGGACAGGCGAACTCTGGAAACACCATATATTTT.

The rearrangement links TRBV5-6 to TRBJ2-7, with 10 bases identical to TRBD1. Losses at the gene ends were 0 bases for V and 5 bases for J; bases not matched to a gene: 8. The CDR3 is 16 residues long. Germline V lookup: CDR1 SGHDT, CDR2 YYEEEE. The CDR3 bases are TGTGCCAGCAGCTTGGCGGGGGGACAGGGGTTCCACGAGCAGTACTTC. Translation: CASSLAGGQGFHEQYF. Combining the CDR3 with reference TRBV5-6 and TRBJ2-7 gives the whole variable domain DAGVTQSPTHLIKTRGQQVTLRCSPKSGHDTVSWYQQALGQGPQFIFQYYEEEERQRGNFPDRFSGHQFPNYSSELNVNALLLGDSALYLCASSLAGGQGFHEQYFGPGTRLTVT.

This clonotype came up once. The chain employs TRBV3-1 and TRBJ1-6; TRBD1 aligns across 10 bases. The CDR3 totals 15 residues. The V and J ends lost 4 bases and 10 bases, in that order; junction bases with no gene match: 7. Germline-derived CDR1 and CDR2 are LGHDT and YNNKEL (reference sequence). CDR3: CASSPPGQGKSPLHF. The CDR3 DNA follows: TGTGCCAGCAGCCCTCCGGGACAGGGGAAATCACCCCTCCACTTT.

The J gene is TRBJ2-4, the V gene TRBV29-1; 10 positions agree with TRBD2. The CDR3 covers 14 residues. The V gene end was trimmed by 7 bases and the J gene end by 6 bases; junction bases not matched to a gene: 9. Per germline, CDR1 SQVTM and CDR2 ANQGSEA. CDR3 region: CSGVPSGGGNIQYF. The CDR3 DNA follows: TGCAGCGGAGTGCCTAGCGGGGGCGGAAACATTCAGTACTTC.

J is TRBJ2-1 and V is TRBV5-1; D not resolved. The CDR3 has 15 residues. The V gene lost 1 base and the J gene lost 0 bases, with 8 bases spanning the gap. Germline values: CDR1 SGHRS, CDR2 YFSETQ. As DNA, the CDR3 is TGCGCCAGCAGCTTGACGGCAGACTCCTACAATGAGCAGTTCTTC. This translates into CASSLTADSYNEQFF.

The CDR3 sequence: CASSVGGTLSYEQYF. The CDR3 DNA is TGTGCCAGCAGCGTAGGAGGGACACTCTCCTACGAGCAGTACTTC. This sequence joins TRBV9 and TRBJ2-7; weak D call: TRBD1 (6 bases). The CDR3 runs to 15 residues. Per the germline V gene, CDR1 is SGDLS and CDR2 is YYNGEE. Trimming cost V 0 bases and J 0 bases, with 10 bases left between them.

V and J are TRBV6-5 and TRBJ1-2, with D perhaps matching TRBD1 (5 bases). Germline loops: CDR1 MNHEY, CDR2 SVGAGI. The V end was cut by 0 bases, the J end by 2 bases, with 16 bases between. The CDR3 consists of 17 residues. This chain's CDR3 is CASSYSYSPGGNYGYTF. The CDR3 nucleotides read TGTGCCAGCAGTTACTCGTACTCCCCCGGGGGGAACTATGGCTACACCTTC.

This rearrangement joins TRBV27 to TRBJ2-3; TRBD1 matches 7 bases. CDR1 is MNHEY, CDR2 SMNVEV, per germline (reference sequence). With V trimmed by 5 bases and J by 2 bases, 7 bases remained unmatched. CDR3 size: 15 residues. The CDR3 loop reads CASSPTGLSTDTQYF. CDR3 in DNA: TGTGCCAGCAGTCCGACAGGGTTGTCCACAGATACGCAGTATTTT.

The gene calls are TRBV12-3 or TRBV12-4 and TRBJ1-5, with TRBD1 matching over 8 bases. After removal of 5 bases from V and 7 bases from J, the junction contained 7 bases not matched to a gene. The CDR3 covers 14 residues. The CDR3 sequence: CASSRQGNGQPQHF. The CDR3 nucleotides read TGTGCCAGCAGTCGACAGGGGAATGGACAGCCCCAGCATTTT.

V gene TRBV2 combines with J gene TRBJ1-3; tentatively, D is TRBD1 (5 bases). The length of the CDR3 is 14 residues. V dropped 6 bases and J dropped 0 bases, with 9 bases sitting between them. The germline V gene has CDR1 SNHLY and CDR2 FYNNEI. CDR3 residues: CASRATASGNTIYF. In nucleotides, the CDR3 is TGTGCCAGCAGAGCGACAGCCTCTGGAAACACCATATATTTT.

The genes are TRBV20-1 and TRBJ2-1; D is unresolved. Trimming cost V 2 bases and J 8 bases, with 16 bases left between them. Germline assignment: CDR1 DFQATT and CDR2 SNEGSKA (reference sequence). The CDR3 has 14 amino acids. The DNA for the CDR3 is TGCAGTGCTAGAATGGTCGTCCACTATGATGAGCAGTTCTTC. Encoded protein: CSARMVVHYDEQFF.

The DNA of the CDR3 is TGCAGCGTTGGGACAGATGGGGAGACCCAGTACTTC. Its protein product is CSVGTDGETQYF. The chain recombines TRBV29-1 with TRBJ2-5; a possible D gene is TRBD1 (6 bases). The CDR3 extends over 12 amino acids. Trimming took 4 bases from V and 5 from J, leaving 11 bases between them. Germline V gene sequence: CDR1 SQVTM, CDR2 ANQGSEA.